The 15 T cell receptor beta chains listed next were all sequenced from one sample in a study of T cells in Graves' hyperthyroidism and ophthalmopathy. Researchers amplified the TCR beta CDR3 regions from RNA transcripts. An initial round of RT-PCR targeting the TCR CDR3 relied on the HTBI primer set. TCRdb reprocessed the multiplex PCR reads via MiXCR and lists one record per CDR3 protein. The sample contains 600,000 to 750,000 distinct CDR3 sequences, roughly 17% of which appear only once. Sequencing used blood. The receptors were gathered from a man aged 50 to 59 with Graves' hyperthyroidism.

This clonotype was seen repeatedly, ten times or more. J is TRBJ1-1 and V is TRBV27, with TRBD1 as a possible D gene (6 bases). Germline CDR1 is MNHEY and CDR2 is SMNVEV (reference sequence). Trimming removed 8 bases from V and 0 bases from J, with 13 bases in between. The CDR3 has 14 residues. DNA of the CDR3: TGTGCCAGCGTTGCGACAGGATTGAACACTGAAGCTTTCTTT. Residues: CASVATGLNTEAFF.

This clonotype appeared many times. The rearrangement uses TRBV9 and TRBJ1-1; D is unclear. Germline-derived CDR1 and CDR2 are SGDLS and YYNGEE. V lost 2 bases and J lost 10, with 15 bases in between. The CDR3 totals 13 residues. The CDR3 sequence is CASSVSGVERAFF. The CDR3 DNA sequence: TGTGCCAGCAGCGTTAGTGGGGTCGAACGAGCTTTCTTT.

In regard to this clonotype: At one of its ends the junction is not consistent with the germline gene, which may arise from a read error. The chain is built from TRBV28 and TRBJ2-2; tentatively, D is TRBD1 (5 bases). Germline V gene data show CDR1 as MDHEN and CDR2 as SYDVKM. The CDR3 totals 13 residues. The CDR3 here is CGSKGQNTGELFF. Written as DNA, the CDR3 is TGTGGCAGCAAGGGGCAGAACACCGGGGAGCTGTTTTTT.

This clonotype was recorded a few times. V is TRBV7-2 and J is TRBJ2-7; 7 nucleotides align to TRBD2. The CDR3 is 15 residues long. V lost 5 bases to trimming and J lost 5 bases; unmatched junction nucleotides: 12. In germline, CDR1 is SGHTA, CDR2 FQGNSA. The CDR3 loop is CASSLPMGGVHEQYF. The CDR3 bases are TGTGCCAGCAGCCTACCAATGGGGGGGGTCCACGAGCAGTACTTC.

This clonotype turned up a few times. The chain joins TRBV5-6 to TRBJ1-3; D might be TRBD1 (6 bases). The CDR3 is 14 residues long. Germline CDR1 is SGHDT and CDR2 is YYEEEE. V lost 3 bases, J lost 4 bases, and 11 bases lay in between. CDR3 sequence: CASSYGGAGNTIYF. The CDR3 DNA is TGTGCCAGCAGCTATGGGGGCGCAGGAAACACCATATATTTT.

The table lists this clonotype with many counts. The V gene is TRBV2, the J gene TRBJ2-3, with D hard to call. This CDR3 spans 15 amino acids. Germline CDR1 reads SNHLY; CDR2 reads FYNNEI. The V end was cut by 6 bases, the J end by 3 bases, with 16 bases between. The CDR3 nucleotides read TGTGCCAGCAGACCCGGGCCCCTCTTTACAGATACGCAGTATTTT. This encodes CASRPGPLFTDTQYF.

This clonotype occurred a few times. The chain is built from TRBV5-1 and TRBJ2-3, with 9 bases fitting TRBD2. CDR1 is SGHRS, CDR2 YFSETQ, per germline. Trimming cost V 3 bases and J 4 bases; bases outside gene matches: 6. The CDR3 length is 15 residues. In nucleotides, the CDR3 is TGCGCCAGCAGCTCGATTAGCGGGAGTTCAGATACGCAGTATTTT. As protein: CASSSISGSSDTQYF.

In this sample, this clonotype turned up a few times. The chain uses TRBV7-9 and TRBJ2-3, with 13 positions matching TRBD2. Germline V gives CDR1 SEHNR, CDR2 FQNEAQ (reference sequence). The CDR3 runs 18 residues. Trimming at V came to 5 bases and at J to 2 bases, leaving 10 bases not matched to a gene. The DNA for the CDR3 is TGTGCCAGCAGCCGGACTAGCGGGAGTGGACGGAACACAGATACGCAGTATTTT. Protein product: CASSRTSGSGRNTDTQYF.

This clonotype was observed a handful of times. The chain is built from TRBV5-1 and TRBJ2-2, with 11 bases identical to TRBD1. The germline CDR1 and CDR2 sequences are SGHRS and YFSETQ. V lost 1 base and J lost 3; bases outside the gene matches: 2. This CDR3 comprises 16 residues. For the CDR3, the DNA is TGCGCCAGCAGCTTGCCGGGACAGGGGGACACCGGGGAGCTGTTTTTT. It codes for CASSLPGQGDTGELFF.

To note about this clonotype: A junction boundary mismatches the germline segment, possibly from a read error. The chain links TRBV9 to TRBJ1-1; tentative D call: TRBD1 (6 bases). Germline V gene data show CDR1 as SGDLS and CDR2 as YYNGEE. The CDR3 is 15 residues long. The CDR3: CAGSVEGDLNTEAFF. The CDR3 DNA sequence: TGTGCCGGCAGCGTAGAGGGGGACTTGAACACTGAAGCTTTCTTT.

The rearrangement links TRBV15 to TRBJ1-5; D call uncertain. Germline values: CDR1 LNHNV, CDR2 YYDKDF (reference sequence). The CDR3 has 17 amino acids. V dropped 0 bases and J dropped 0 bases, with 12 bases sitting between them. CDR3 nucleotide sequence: TGTGCCACCAGCAGAGAACGGGCAGGATATAGCAATCAGCCCCAGCATTTT. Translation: CATSRERAGYSNQPQHF.

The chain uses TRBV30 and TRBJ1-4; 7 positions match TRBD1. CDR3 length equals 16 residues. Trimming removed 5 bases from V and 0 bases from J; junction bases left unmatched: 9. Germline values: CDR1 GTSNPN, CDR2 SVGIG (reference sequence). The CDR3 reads CAWAEGAQTTNEKLFF. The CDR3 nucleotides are TGTGCCTGGGCCGAGGGGGCCCAAACAACTAATGAAAAACTGTTTTTT. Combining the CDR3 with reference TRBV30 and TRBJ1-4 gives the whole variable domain SQTIHQWPATLVQPVGSPLSLECTVEGTSNPNLYWYRQAAGRGLQLLFYSVGIGQISSEVPQNLSASRPQDRQFILSSKKLLLSDSGFYLCAWAEGAQTTNEKLFFGSGTQLSVL.

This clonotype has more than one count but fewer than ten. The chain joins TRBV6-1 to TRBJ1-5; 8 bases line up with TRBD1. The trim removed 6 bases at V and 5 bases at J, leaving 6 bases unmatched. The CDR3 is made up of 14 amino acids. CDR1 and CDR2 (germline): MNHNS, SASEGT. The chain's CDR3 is CASRSSGGHQPQHF. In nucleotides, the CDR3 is TGTGCCAGCAGGTCTTCAGGGGGCCATCAGCCCCAGCATTTT.

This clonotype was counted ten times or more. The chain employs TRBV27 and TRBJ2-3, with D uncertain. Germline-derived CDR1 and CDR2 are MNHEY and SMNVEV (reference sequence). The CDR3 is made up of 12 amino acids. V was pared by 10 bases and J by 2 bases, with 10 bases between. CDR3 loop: CAIGRYTDTQYF. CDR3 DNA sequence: TGTGCCATCGGGCGGTACACAGATACGCAGTATTTT.

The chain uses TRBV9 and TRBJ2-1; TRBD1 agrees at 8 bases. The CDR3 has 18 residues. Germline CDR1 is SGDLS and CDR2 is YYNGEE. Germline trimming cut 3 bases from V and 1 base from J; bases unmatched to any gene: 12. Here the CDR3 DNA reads TGTGCCAGCAGCGCGAGGCAGGGGGCGGGGCCTTCCTACAATGAGCAGTTCTTC. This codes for CASSARQGAGPSYNEQFF.